This T cell receptor beta chain stems from a study of shared T cell receptors in the human thymus. Some clones are missing from TCRdb's copy, which holds only in-frame ones; the method was immunoSEQ multiplex PCR. Altogether 600,000 to 900,000 clones are present, 70% to 90% being singletons, with the ten largest covering over 0.008%. Looked up from germline, CDR1 is SGHRS and CDR2 is YFSETQ. The CDR3 extends over 15 amino acids. After removal of 3 bases from V and 3 bases from J, the junction contained 6 bases not matched to a gene. A further study also used this sample, focusing on human thymus T cells. This second study notes: Infants, healthy and Finnish, who were having corrective surgery for congenital heart defects served as donors.

This clonotype was obtained from a girl less than two years old with a congenital heart defect. The chain couples TRBV5-1 to TRBJ1-1; 9 bases agree with TRBD1. The specimen sequenced was thymocytes. Here the CDR3 reads CASSWGQGIYTEAFF. CDR3 bases: TGCGCCAGCAGCTGGGGACAGGGTATTTACACTGAAGCTTTCTTT.